Listed below are T cell receptor beta chains from one sample, sequenced in a study of identical twins. TCRdb reprocessed the 5' RACE reads with MiXCR, giving one entry per CDR3 protein. Counted here are 1,800,000 or so distinct CDR3 sequences, around 29% occurring once; the ten biggest clones make up more than 0.25%. Sequenced input: cord blood. These receptors all come from a newborn girl in good health. CDR3s leave out the opening cysteine and the closing phenylalanine or tryptophan. A D gene is named only where the DNA matches it firmly.

TRBV13,TRBJ2-3,-,ASSPAAGTNTQY
TRBV20-1,TRBJ2-5,TRBD2,SAGGRARNEQY
TRBV10-3,TRBJ2-5,-,AISEGDQMGSETQY
TRBV5-1,TRBJ2-4,-,ASSLRPRGLLAKNIQY
TRBV11-2,TRBJ2-1,TRBD1,ASSWGPGQGNEQF
TRBV20-1,TRBJ2-4,-,SAREIAKNIQY
TRBV6-2/TRBV6-3,TRBJ2-7,TRBD1,ASRHRGDLSYEQY
TRBV6-6,TRBJ2-1,-,ASSQGQYAYNEQF
TRBV12-3/TRBV12-4,TRBJ2-7,-,ASSLVSRAGGAYEQY
TRBV7-2,TRBJ2-1,TRBD2,ASSLALGLGPYNEQF
TRBV27,TRBJ2-3,TRBD1,ASSRLRTGRTDTQY
TRBV27,TRBJ2-3,TRBD1,ASSLSRDRSKY
TRBV21-1,TRBJ2-7,-,ASSKQGRFGEQY
TRBV6-5,TRBJ1-1,TRBD1,ASKRQGVSTEAF
TRBV29-1,TRBJ2-7,TRBD1,SVGQGSRGYEQY